This T cell receptor (beta chain) stems from a study of T cell repertoires in cytomegalovirus infection. Study-wide context: CMV infection plus the matching HLA type was flagged by public TCR beta signatures.

Using its own MiXCR run on the reads, TCRdb lists one record per CDR3 protein. This sample carries 300,000 to 450,000 distinct CDR3 sequences, roughly 20% of them seen once, and the ten largest clones take 8.7%. The CDR3 length is 15 residues. CDR1 is GTSNPN and CDR2 is SVGIG in the germline V gene (reference sequence). V lost 1 base to trimming and J lost 9 bases; unmatched junction nucleotides: 9. Notes on the study in general: Summed frequency of public TCR beta families distinguished CMV carriers with the relevant HLA. Within the response measured ex vivo, HLA-C-restricted CMV-specific TCR beta clonotypes were dominant.

As for this clonotype: What it binds is not known.

The receptor was isolated from a human donor in good health (CMV status not recorded). Some clones in this sample may be carry-over from other donors' samples. V usage is TRBV30 and J usage is TRBJ1-6; 7 positions match TRBD1. The source material was PBMCs. CDR3 in amino acids: CAWSALDRESSPLHF. The CDR3 region has the DNA TGTGCCTGGAGTGCCCTCGACAGGGAGAGTTCACCCCTCCACTTT.